The TCR beta chain described here comes from a study of T-cell reconstitution after alpha-beta-depleted transplantation in children. Whole-study findings and limits: At around two months after transplant, the alpha-beta T cells were reportedly derived from several hundred expanded clones that came from non-depleted graft cells.

With respect to this clonotype: Antigen specificity is unknown.

This CDR3 is 17 amino acids long. Germline values: CDR1 SGHVS, CDR2 FQNEAQ. Trimming removed 0 bases from V and 5 bases from J, with 19 bases in between. Using unique molecular identifiers, the investigators prepared the TCRbeta library. TCRdb reanalysed the PCR reads using MiXCR and keeps one entry per CDR3 protein. The repertoire holds 250,000 or so distinct CDR3 sequences, with just under 8.5% as singletons. This material consisted of PBMCs, mostly from graft donor cells, taken 180 days after TCRalphabeta/CD19-depleted stem cell transplant. The source of this sequence is a male patient aged 10 to 17 who had a stem cell transplant for acute lymphoblastic leukemia, so the T cells may come from the graft donor. The chain recombines TRBV7-8 with TRBJ2-5; perhaps TRBD2 as D (6 bases). The CDR3: CASSLAQGRRGGETQYF. The CDR3 DNA sequence: TGTGCCAGCAGCTTAGCGCAGGGAAGGAGGGGTGGTGAGACCCAGTACTTC.